The 14 T cell receptor beta chains below come from one sample, sequenced in a study of blood T cells in healthy people across ages. PCR was performed a second time for about 6 to 12 cycles using a sample-barcoded 5' primer and a J-beta primer mix. One entry per CDR3 protein, called by TCRdb with MiXCR from the 5' RACE reads. The top ten clones hold about an eighth of a sample with some 900,000 distinct CDR3 sequences, approximately 49% of them seen once. Input material: blood. The receptor set was obtained from a man aged 25-45 years in good health.

The chain recombines TRBV28 with TRBJ1-2; D is perhaps TRBD1 (5 bases). V gave up 4 bases and J gave up 1 base, with 19 bases separating them. The CDR3 spans 17 residues. Per germline, CDR1 MDHEN and CDR2 SYDVKM. The CDR3 sequence: CASSYGTAPPHNYGYTF. DNA of the CDR3: TGTGCCAGCAGTTACGGGACGGCTCCTCCTCATAACTATGGCTACACCTTC.

A note on this clonotype: At one end, the junction sequence differs from germline, possibly due to a read error. The rearrangement links TRBV7-3 to TRBJ2-1, with 14 bases matching TRBD2. Germline V gene data show CDR1 as SGHTA and CDR2 as FQGTGA. The length of the CDR3 is 14 residues. DNA for the CDR3: TGTGTCAGCAGCTTAACCGGACTAGCGGGGGGTGAGTTCTTC. As protein: CVSSLTGLAGGEFF.

This CDR3 reads CATSRRGVGANYGYTF. CDR3 bases: TGTGCCACATCTCGACGGGGCGTAGGGGCTAACTATGGCTACACCTTC. The chain carries TRBV27 and TRBJ1-2; D perhaps matches TRBD1 (5 bases). The CDR3 runs to 16 residues. The V and J ends lost 10 bases and 0 bases respectively, with 21 bases between them. Germline V gene lookup returns CDR1 MNHEY and CDR2 SMNVEV (reference sequence).

The CDR3 region has the DNA TGTGCCAGCAGCTTAGCGCAGGGGGCAGCAGGTGGCTACACCTTC. Protein: CASSLAQGAAGGYTF. V is TRBV7-2 and J is TRBJ1-2; TRBD1 aligns across 8 bases. The CDR3 is 15 amino acids. In germline, CDR1 is SGHTA, CDR2 FQGNSA. V lost 0 bases, J lost 7 bases, and 7 bases stayed unmatched.

This sequence joins TRBV2 and TRBJ2-1; TRBD2 is a possible D gene (6 bases). TRBJ2-7 explains the end of the DNA better; the J call may be wrong. Germline assignment: CDR1 SNHLY and CDR2 FYNNEI. CDR3 length equals 13 residues. DNA for the CDR3: TGTGCCAGTGTCAGAGGGACTTACAATGAGCAGTACTTC. Translated: CASVRGTYNEQYF.

The rearrangement links TRBV25-1 to TRBJ1-6; no definite D call. The CDR3 length is 15 residues. Germline V gives CDR1 MGHDK, CDR2 SYGVNS. The germline V and J ends were trimmed by 3 bases and 3 bases, with 9 bases remaining between them. CDR3 sequence: CASSEIGVYNSPLHF. DNA of the CDR3: TGTGCCAGCAGTGAGATCGGGGTCTATAATTCACCCCTCCACTTT.

The chain recombines TRBV18 with TRBJ1-1; D not resolved. V lost 3 bases and J lost 3, with 11 bases in between. The CDR3 length is 14 residues. CDR1 is KGHSH and CDR2 is LQKENI in the germline V gene. CDR3 DNA sequence: TGTGCCAGCTCACCTCAGTCACAGTACACTGAAGCTTTCTTT. Translation: CASSPQSQYTEAFF. Full variable domain (missing parts from reference TRBV18 and TRBJ1-1): NAGVMQNPRHLVRRRGQEARLRCSPMKGHSHVYWYRQLPEEGLKFMVYLQKENIIDESGMPKERFSAEFPKEGPSILRIQQVVRGDSAAYFCASSPQSQYTEAFFGQGTRLTVV.

This clonotype was detected ten times or more. The CDR3 is CASSLAGGTKNIQYF. For the CDR3, the DNA is TGCGCCAGCAGCTTGGCGGGGGGAACCAAAAACATTCAGTACTTC. The chain is built from TRBV5-1 and TRBJ2-4; 7 positions agree with TRBD2. Germline CDR1 is SGHRS and CDR2 is YFSETQ. V lost 0 bases, J lost 2 bases, and 2 bases stayed unmatched. The CDR3 sequence is 15 residues long.

The rearrangement uses TRBV7-6 and TRBJ2-5, with a weak D call TRBD1 (5 bases). The CDR3 runs to 14 residues. Trimming pared 4 bases from V and 5 bases from J, leaving 14 bases between. Germline loops: CDR1 SGHVS, CDR2 FNYEAQ. The CDR3: CASSSGYPAETQYF. CDR3 nucleotides: TGTGCCAGCAGCTCAGGGTATCCGGCTGAGACCCAGTACTTC.

The table lists this clonotype with a count of one. This chain links TRBV29-1 with TRBJ2-3, with D possibly being TRBD2 (7 bases). Germline V gives CDR1 SQVTM, CDR2 ANQGSEA. This CDR3 has 14 residues. Between the trimmed V and J ends, which lost 6 bases and 0 bases, there was a span of 13 bases. CDR3 DNA sequence: TGCAGCGTCAAACAGGGACTAAGCACAGATACGCAGTATTTT. Translated: CSVKQGLSTDTQYF.

J is TRBJ2-1 and V is TRBV5-1; D gene ambiguous. CDR3 length equals 17 residues. Germline V gives CDR1 SGHRS, CDR2 YFSETQ. The V end was cut by 0 bases, the J end by 1 base, with 14 bases between. The CDR3 DNA follows: TGCGCCAGCAGCTTGGGGGATTACGCAAATTCCTACAATGAGCAGTTCTTC. Amino acid sequence: CASSLGDYANSYNEQFF. Full variable domain (remainder filled in from reference TRBV5-1 and TRBJ2-1): KAGVTQTPRYLIKTRGQQVTLSCSPISGHRSVSWYQQTPGQGLQFLFEYFSETQRNKGNFPGRFSGRQFSNSRSEMNVSTLELGDSALYLCASSLGDYANSYNEQFFGPGTRLTVL.

This clonotype was detected only a few times. The genes are TRBV4-1 and TRBJ2-3; the D gene is possibly TRBD1 (5 bases). Between the trimmed V and J ends, which lost 4 bases and 5 bases, there was a span of 13 bases. The CDR3 has 14 residues. Germline CDR1 reads MGHRA; CDR2 reads YSYEKL. The CDR3 loop is CASSLIPQGDTQYF. The CDR3 bases are TGCGCCAGCAGCCTCATCCCCCAGGGAGATACGCAGTATTTT.

The chain recombines TRBV4-1 with TRBJ2-3; TRBD1 might be the D (5 bases). V lost 2 bases and J 11 bases, leaving 14 bases between the germline ends. Germline CDR1 and CDR2: MGHRA and YSYEKL. This CDR3 contains 13 residues. The CDR3 is CASSQLRGQGQYF. CDR3 nucleotide sequence: TGCGCCAGCAGCCAACTTCGTGGACAAGGGCAGTATTTT.

This clonotype was recorded many times. The chain couples TRBV4-1 to TRBJ2-3; D uncertain. Trimming took off 0 bases at V and 9 bases at J, with 10 bases between the two ends. CDR1 and CDR2 (germline): MGHRA, YSYEKL. The CDR3 spans 13 residues. The CDR3 DNA follows: TGCGCCAGCAGCCAAGATGGCCTGTACACGCAGTATTTT. This codes for CASSQDGLYTQYF.